This T cell receptor beta chain was sequenced during a study of long-term antiretroviral therapy in people with HIV. At the level of the study: Of all samples, the earliest predate the 2015 immediate-ART recommendation by about a decade. Broader study findings: Among HIV repertoires, CDR3 length ranges were narrower than those of controls.

Remarks on this clone: Its specificity is not known.

Version v3.0 of the immunoSEQ assay ran at survey level. Using immunoSEQ multiplex PCR, the repertoire was profiled, and TCRdb retains in-frame clones only, with some absent. Of about 25,000 clones in the sample, 88% were seen once. The clonotype was recovered from a man aged 25-45 years with HIV. The sequences come from unsorted PBMCs, collected more than 4.3 years after starting antiretroviral therapy.

CDR3 coding DNA: TGTGCCAGCAGTTTGGGAGGGGATACGCAGTATTTT. This sequence encodes CASSLGGDTQYF. V usage is TRBV27 and J usage is TRBJ2-3; 7 bases are shared with TRBD2. With 3 bases clipped from V and 6 bases from J, the junction kept 0 bases outside the gene matches. This CDR3 contains 12 residues. Germline CDR1 and CDR2: MNHEY and SMNVEV (reference sequence).